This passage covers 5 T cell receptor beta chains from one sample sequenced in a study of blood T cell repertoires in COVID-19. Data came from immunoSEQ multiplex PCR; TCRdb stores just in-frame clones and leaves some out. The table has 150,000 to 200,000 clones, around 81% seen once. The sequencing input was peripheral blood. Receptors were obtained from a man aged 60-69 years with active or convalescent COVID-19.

The CDR3 region is CASSPGGFQNTEAFF. DNA for the CDR3: TGTGCCAGCAGTCCGGGGGGCTTCCAGAACACTGAAGCTTTCTTT. The V and J genes are TRBV28 and TRBJ1-1, with a possible D match to TRBD1 (6 bases). Germline CDR1 MDHEN, CDR2 SYDVKM. The CDR3 sequence is 15 residues long. The ends were cut back, 5 bases at V and 1 base at J, with 14 bases in the middle.

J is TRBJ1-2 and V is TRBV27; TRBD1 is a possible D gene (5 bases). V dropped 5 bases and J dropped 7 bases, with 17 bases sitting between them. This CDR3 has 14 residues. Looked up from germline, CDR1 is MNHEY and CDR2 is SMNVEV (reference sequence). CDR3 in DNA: TGTGCCAGCAGTCCACAGGACGGGCTTATTGGCTACACCTTC. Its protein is CASSPQDGLIGYTF.

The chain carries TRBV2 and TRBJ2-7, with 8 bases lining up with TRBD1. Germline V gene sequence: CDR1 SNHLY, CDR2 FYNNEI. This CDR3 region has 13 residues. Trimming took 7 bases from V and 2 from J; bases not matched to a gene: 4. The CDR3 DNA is TGTGCCAGCAACCGGGACAGGACCTACGAGCAGTACTTC. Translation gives CASNRDRTYEQYF.

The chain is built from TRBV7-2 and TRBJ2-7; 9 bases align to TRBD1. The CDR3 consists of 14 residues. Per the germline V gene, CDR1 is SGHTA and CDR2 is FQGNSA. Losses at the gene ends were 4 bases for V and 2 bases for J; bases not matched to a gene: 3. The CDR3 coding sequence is TGTGCCAGCAGCTCCGGGACAGGGACCTACGAGCAGTACTTC. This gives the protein CASSSGTGTYEQYF.

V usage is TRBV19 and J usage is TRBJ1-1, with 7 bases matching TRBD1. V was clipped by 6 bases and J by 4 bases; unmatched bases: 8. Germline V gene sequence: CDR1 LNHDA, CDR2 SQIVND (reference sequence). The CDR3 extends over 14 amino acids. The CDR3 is CASRETGMVTEAFF. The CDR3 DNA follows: TGTGCCAGTAGGGAGACAGGGATGGTCACTGAAGCTTTCTTT.